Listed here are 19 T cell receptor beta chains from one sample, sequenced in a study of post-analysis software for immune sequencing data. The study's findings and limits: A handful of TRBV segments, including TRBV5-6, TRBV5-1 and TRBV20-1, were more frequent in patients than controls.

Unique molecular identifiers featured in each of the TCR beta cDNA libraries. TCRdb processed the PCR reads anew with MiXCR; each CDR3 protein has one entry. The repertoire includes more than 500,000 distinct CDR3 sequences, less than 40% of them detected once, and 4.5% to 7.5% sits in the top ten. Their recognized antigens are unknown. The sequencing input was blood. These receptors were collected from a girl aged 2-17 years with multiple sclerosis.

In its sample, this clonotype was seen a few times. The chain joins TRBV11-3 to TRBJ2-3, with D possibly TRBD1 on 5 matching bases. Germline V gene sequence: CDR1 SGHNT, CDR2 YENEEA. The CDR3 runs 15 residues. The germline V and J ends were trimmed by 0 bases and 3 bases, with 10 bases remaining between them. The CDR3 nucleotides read TGTGCCAGCAGCTTAGATCCCCGACAGACAGATACGCAGTATTTT. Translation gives CASSLDPRQTDTQYF.

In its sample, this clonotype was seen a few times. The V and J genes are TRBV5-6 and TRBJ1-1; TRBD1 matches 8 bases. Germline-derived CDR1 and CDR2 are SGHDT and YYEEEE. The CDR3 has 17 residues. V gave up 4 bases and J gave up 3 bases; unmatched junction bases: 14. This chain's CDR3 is CASSEPTGDLMYTEAFF. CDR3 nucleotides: TGTGCCAGCAGCGAACCGACAGGGGATCTCATGTACACTGAAGCTTTCTTT.

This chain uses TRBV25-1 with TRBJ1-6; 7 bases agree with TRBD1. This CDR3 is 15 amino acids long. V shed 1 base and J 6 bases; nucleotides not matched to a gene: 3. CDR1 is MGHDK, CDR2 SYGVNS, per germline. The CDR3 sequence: CASSESDRANSPLHF. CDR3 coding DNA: TGTGCCAGCAGTGAATCCGACAGGGCTAATTCACCCCTCCACTTT.

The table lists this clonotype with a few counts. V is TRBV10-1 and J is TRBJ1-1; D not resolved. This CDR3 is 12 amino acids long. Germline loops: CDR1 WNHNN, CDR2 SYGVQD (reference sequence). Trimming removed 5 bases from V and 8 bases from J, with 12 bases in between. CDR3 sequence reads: CASSSSKEEAFF. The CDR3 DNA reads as TGCGCCAGCAGTTCGTCAAAAGAGGAAGCTTTCTTT.

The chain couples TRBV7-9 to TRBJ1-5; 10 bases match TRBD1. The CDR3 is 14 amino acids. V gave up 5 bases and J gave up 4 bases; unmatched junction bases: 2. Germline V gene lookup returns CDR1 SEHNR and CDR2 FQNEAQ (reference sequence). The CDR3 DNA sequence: TGTGCCAGCAGCGCGGGACAGGGGAATCAGCCCCAGCATTTT. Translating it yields CASSAGQGNQPQHF.

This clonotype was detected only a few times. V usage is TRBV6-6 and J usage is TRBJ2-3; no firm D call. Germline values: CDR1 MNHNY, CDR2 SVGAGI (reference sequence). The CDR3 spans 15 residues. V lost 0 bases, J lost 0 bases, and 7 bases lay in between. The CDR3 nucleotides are TGTGCCAGCAGTTACTCGAGTGACAGCACAGATACGCAGTATTTT. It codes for CASSYSSDSTDTQYF.

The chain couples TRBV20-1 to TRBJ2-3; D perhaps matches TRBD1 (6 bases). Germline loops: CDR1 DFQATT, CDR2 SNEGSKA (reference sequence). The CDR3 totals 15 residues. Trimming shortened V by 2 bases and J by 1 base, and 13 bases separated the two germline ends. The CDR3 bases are TGCAGTGCTAGAACGATACAGGGTGGCACAGATACGCAGTATTTT. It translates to CSARTIQGGTDTQYF.

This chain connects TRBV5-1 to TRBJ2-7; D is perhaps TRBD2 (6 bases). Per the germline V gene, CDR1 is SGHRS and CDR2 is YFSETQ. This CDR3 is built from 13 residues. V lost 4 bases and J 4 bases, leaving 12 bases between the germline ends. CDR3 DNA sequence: TGCGCCAGCAGCGCGGGGACGGGATACGAGCAGTACTTC. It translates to CASSAGTGYEQYF.

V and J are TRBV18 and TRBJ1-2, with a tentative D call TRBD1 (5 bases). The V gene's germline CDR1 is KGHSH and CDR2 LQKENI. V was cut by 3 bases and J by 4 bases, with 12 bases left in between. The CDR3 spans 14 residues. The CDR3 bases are TGTGCCAGCTCACCTGACCGGGGCCGCTATGGCTACACCTTC. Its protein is CASSPDRGRYGYTF. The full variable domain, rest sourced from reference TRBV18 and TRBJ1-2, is NAGVMQNPRHLVRRRGQEARLRCSPMKGHSHVYWYRQLPEEGLKFMVYLQKENIIDESGMPKERFSAEFPKEGPSILRIQQVVRGDSAAYFCASSPDRGRYGYTFGSGTRLTVV.

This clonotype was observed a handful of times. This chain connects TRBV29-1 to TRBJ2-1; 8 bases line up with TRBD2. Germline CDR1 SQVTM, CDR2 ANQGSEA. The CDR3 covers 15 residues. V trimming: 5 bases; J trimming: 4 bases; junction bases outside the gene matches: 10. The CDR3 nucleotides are TGCAGCGTTCCTACGAGTAGCGGGGTATACAATGAGCAGTTCTTC. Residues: CSVPTSSGVYNEQFF.

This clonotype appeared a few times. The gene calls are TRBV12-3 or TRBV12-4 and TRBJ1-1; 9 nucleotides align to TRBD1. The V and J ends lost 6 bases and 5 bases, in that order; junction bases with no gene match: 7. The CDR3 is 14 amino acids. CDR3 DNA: TGTGCCAGCAGCCCCGACAGGGGGTGGACTGAAGCTTTCTTT. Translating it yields CASSPDRGWTEAFF.

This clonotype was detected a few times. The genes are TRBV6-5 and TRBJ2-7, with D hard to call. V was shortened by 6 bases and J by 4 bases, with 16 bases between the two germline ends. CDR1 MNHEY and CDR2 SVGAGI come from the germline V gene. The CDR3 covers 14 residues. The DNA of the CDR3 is TGTGCCAGCAGGCCCCTGGGCAGCGAGTACGAGCAGTACTTC. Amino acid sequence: CASRPLGSEYEQYF.

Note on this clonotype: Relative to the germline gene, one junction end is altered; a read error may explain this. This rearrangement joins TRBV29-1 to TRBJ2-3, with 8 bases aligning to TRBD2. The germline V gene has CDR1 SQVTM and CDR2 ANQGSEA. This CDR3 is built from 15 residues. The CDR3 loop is CSVDGLRGGTGTQYF. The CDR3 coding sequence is TGCAGCGTTGACGGTCTACGGGGGGGCACAGGTACGCAGTATTTT.

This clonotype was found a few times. The CDR3 bases are TGTGCCAGCAGCTCGCCACAGGTCCACCAAGAGACCCAGTACTTC. Protein product: CASSSPQVHQETQYF. The J gene is TRBJ2-5, the V gene TRBV7-6; D perhaps matches TRBD1 (5 bases). Between the trimmed V and J ends, which lost 4 bases and 0 bases, there was a span of 12 bases. The CDR3 is 15 amino acids. Germline V gene data show CDR1 as SGHVS and CDR2 as FNYEAQ.

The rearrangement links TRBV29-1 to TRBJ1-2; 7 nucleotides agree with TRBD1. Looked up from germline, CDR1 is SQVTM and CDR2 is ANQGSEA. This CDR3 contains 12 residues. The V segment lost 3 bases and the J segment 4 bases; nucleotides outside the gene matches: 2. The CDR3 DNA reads TGCAGCGTTGAGGGACAGCGCTATGGCTACACCTTC. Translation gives CSVEGQRYGYTF.

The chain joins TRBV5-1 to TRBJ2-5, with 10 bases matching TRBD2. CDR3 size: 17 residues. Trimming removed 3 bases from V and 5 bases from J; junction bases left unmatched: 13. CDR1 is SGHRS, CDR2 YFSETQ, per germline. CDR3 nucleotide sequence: TGCGCCAGCAGCTCCCAGCGGGGGGGCCGCATACAGGAGACCCAGTACTTC. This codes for CASSSQRGGRIQETQYF. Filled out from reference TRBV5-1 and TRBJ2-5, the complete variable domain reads KAGVTQTPRYLIKTRGQQVTLSCSPISGHRSVSWYQQTPGQGLQFLFEYFSETQRNKGNFPGRFSGRQFSNSRSEMNVSTLELGDSALYLCASSSQRGGRIQETQYFGPGTRLLVL.

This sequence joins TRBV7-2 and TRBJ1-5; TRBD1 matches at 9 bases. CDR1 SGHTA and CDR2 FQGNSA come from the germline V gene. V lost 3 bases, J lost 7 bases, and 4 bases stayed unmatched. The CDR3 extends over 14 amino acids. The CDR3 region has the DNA TGTGCCAGCAGCTTCGACAGGGGGGCACAGCCCCAGCATTTT. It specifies CASSFDRGAQPQHF.

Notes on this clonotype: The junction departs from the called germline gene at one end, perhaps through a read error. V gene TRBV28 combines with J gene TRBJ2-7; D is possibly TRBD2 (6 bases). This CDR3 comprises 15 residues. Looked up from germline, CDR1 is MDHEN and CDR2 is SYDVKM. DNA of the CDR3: TGTGCCAGCAGTTTAGGGGTCTGGGGAGGTGGCGAGCGGTACTTC. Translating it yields CASSLGVWGGGERYF.

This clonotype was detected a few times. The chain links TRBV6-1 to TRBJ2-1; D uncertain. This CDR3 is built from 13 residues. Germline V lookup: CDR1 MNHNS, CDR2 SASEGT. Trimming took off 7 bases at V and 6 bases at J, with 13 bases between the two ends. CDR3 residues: CASIAPRSNEQFF. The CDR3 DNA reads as TGTGCCAGCATAGCACCACGGAGCAATGAGCAGTTCTTC.